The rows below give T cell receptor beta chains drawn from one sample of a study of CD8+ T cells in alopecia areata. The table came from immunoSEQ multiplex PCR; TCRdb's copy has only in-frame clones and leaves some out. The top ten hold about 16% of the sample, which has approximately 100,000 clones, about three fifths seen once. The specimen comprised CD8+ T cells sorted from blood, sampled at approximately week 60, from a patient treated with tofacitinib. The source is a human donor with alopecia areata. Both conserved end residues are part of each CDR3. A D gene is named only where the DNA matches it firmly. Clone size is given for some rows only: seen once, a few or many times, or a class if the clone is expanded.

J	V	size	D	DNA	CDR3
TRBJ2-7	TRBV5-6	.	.	TGTGCCAGCAGCTTGGCAGGGGAACTGTCATACGAGCAGTACTTC	CASSLAGELSYEQYF
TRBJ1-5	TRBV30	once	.	TGTGCCTGGAGTGGGGGCTATAGCAATCAGCCCCAGCATTTT	CAWSGGYSNQPQHF
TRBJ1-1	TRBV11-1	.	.	TGTGCCAGCAGCTTAGATAAGGTAGAAGCTTTCTTT	CASSLDKVEAFF
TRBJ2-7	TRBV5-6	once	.	TGTGCCAGCAGCTTGACAGGGAGCTCCTACGAGCAGTACTTC	CASSLTGSSYEQYF
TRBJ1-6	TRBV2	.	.	TGTGCCAGTCGGGGGGGAAGCTATAATTCACCCCTCCACTTT	CASRGGSYNSPLHF
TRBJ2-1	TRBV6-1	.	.	TGTGCCAGCAGTGAAGCGATTCCGACAGTGGGATTTTATGAGCAGTTCTTC	CASSEAIPTVGFYEQFF
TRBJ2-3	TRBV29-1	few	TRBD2	TGCAGCCCCGTCGGGGGGGACACAGATACGCAGTATTTT	CSPVGGDTDTQYF
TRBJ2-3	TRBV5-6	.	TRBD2	TGTGCCAGCAGCTTCCTACTAGCGGGGGGCACAGATACGCAGTATTTT	CASSFLLAGGTDTQYF
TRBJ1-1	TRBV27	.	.	TGTGCCAGCAGTCGCAAACAGGTAAACACTGAAGCTTTCTTT	CASSRKQVNTEAFF
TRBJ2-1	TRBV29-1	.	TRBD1	TGCAGCGTCGAACTCTCCGGGACAGGCGACTACAATGAGCAGTTCTTC	CSVELSGTGDYNEQFF
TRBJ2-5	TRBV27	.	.	TGTGCCAGCAGTTTACGTGGCAGGGACCAAGAGACCCAGTACTTC	CASSLRGRDQETQYF
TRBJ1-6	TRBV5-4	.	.	TGTGCCAGCAGTGGCGGTTCGATGGAGGGAAGGAATTCACCCCTCCACTTT	CASSGGSMEGRNSPLHF
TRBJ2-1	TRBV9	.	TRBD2	TGTGCCAGCAGCGCTAGCGGGGGCCCCTACAATGAGCAGTTCTTC	CASSASGGPYNEQFF
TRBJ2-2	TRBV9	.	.	TGTGCCAGCAGCGTAGGGGGTTCCGGGGAGCTGTTTTTT	CASSVGGSGELFF
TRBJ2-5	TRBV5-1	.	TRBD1	TGCGCCAGCAGCGACCGGGACAGGGTACAAGAGACCCAGTACTTC	CASSDRDRVQETQYF
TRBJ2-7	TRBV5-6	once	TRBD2	TGTGCCAGCAGCGTCGGACTAGCGGGGGCCCTCGAGCAGTACTTC	CASSVGLAGALEQYF
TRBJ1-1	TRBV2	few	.	TGTGCCAGCAGTGAAAGCCACACTGAAGCTTTCTTT	CASSESHTEAFF
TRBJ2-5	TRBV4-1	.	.	TGCGCCAGCAGCCAAGCTCCAGGTTGGGGGGCCCACGGGGAGTGGGAGACCCAGTACTTC	CASSQAPGWGAHGEWETQYF
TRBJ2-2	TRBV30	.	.	TGTGCCTGGAGTGCAACAGGGGAGGTCGCCGGGGAGCTGTTTTTT	CAWSATGEVAGELFF
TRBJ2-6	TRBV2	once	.	TGTGCCAGCAGTGCTTTAGTTGAAGGGGAGGCCTCTGGGGCCAACGTCCTGACTTTC	CASSALVEGEASGANVLTF
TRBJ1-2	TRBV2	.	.	TGTGCCAGCATCGACACCTACTATGGCTACACCTTC	CASIDTYYGYTF
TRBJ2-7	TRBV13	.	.	TGTGCCAGCAGCTTAGGCCAGGTCTCCTACGAGCAGTACTTC	CASSLGQVSYEQYF
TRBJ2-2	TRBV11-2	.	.	TGTGCCAGCAGCCGACCAGACAGCACCGGGGAGCTGTTTTTT	CASSRPDSTGELFF
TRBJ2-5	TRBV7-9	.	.	TGTGCCAGCAGCTTCATCCTCCAAGAGACCCAGTACTTC	CASSFILQETQYF
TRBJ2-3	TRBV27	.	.	TGTGCCAGCAGTTTTTCGGGGGCCCCCACAGATACGCAGTATTTT	CASSFSGAPTDTQYF
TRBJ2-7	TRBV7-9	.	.	TGTGCCAGCAGCTTTGGGAGCTCCTACGAGCAGTACTTC	CASSFGSSYEQYF
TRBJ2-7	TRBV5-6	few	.	TGTGCCAGCAGCTTAGCCCGGACAGGACTAAACTACGAGCAGTACTTC	CASSLARTGLNYEQYF
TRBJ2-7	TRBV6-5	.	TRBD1	TGTGCCAGCAGTTACGAACAGGGGCAGTTCTACGAGCAGTACTTC	CASSYEQGQFYEQYF
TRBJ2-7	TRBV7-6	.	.	TGTGCCAGCAGCTCGGGGCCGACGTGGGTCGAGCAGTACTTC	CASSSGPTWVEQYF
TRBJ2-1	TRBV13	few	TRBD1	TGTGCCAGCAGCCCCGGGACAGGATATGAGCAGTTCTTC	CASSPGTGYEQFF
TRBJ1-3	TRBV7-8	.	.	TGTGCCAGCAGCTTAGCCTCAACAGGGAGCACCATATATTTT	CASSLASTGSTIYF
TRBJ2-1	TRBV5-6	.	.	TGTGCCAGCAGCTTGTCCCCTCCGGAGCAGTTCTTC	CASSLSPPEQFF
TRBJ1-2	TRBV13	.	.	TGTGCCAGCAGATACGAACACGGCCCCCGCGCCTATGGCTACACCTTC	CASRYEHGPRAYGYTF
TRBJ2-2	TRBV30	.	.	TGTGCCCGCCAGGGGGGAACTTTTACCGGGGAGCTGTTTTTT	CARQGGTFTGELFF
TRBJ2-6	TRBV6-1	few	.	TGTGCCAGCAGTGGAGCCGACCGCCTCTCTGGGGCCAACGTCCTGACTTTC	CASSGADRLSGANVLTF
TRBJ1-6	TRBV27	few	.	TGTGCCAGCAGTGCGGGGCGGATTAATTCACCCCTCCACTTT	CASSAGRINSPLHF
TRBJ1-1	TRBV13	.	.	TGTGCCAGCAGCTCGCGGCGGCGGGGCACTGAAGCTTTCTTT	CASSSRRRGTEAFF
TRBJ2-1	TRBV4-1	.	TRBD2	TGCGCCAGCAGCCACCGACTAGCGGGGGGGCGGTGGAGGAATGAGCAGTTCTTC	CASSHRLAGGRWRNEQFF
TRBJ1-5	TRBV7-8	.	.	TGTGCCAGCAGCCATGCCGGCAGTTATAGCAATCAGCCCCAGCATTTT	CASSHAGSYSNQPQHF
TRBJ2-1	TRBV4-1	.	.	TGCGCCAGCAGCCAAAGGGTATACAATGAGCAGTTCTTC	CASSQRVYNEQFF
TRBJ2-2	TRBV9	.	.	TGTGCCAGCAGCCCGTGGACCGGGGAGCTGTTTTTT	CASSPWTGELFF
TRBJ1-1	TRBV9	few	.	TGTGCCAGCAGCGTAGTACGGTCTGCTGAAGCTTTCTTT	CASSVVRSAEAFF
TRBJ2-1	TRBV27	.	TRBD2	TGTGCCACCCAACTAGCGGCCTACTACAATGAGCAGTTCTTC	CATQLAAYYNEQFF
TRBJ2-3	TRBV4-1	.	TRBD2	TGCGCCAGCAGCCAAGTAACTAGCGGGGGGGGATGGACACAAGATACGCAGTATTTT	CASSQVTSGGGWTQDTQYF
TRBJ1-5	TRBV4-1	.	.	TGCGCCAGCAGCCAAGGGGGGGCAGTTGATCAGCCCCAGCATTTT	CASSQGGAVDQPQHF
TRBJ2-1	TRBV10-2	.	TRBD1	TGCGCCAGCAGTGCCGGGACAGTAGTCTCCAATGAGCAGTTCTTC	CASSAGTVVSNEQFF
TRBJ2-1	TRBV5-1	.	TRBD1	TGCGCCACCTCGGGACAGAATTACAATGAGCAGTTCTTC	CATSGQNYNEQFF
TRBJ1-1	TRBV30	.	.	TGTGCCTGGAGTGTACTTAAGAACACTGAAGCTTTCTTT	CAWSVLKNTEAFF
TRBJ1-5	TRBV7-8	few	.	TGTGCCAGCAGCTCGACAGGTCTAGCATGGCCCCAGCATTTT	CASSSTGLAWPQHF
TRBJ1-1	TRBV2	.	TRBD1	TGTGCCAGCAGCCCAAGCAGGGGGCCCTTT	CASSPSRGPF
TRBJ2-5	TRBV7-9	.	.	TGTGCCAGCAGCTTACAAGAGACCCAGTACTTC	CASSLQETQYF
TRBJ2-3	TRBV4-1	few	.	TGCGCCAGCAGCCAAGATCGGGGGGCTGGCCCCACAGATACGCAGTATTTT	CASSQDRGAGPTDTQYF
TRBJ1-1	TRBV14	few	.	TGTGCCAGCAGCCAAGGGGCTGGGAACACTGAAGCTTTCTTT	CASSQGAGNTEAFF